The present TCR beta chain was sequenced within a study of response to subunit inactivated influenza vaccine. TCRdb reprocessed the RT-PCR reads via MiXCR and lists one record per CDR3 protein. In the table there are roughly 670,000 distinct CDR3 sequences, around 15% of which are singletons. The CDR3 length is 14 residues. Germline V gene sequence: CDR1 MNHNS, CDR2 SASEGT. V was cut by 6 bases and J by 3 bases, with 15 bases left in between. This clonotype occurred a few times. The clonotype was recovered from a man aged 50-59 years who received an inactivated influenza vaccine. Sequenced material: PBMCs from blood, taken around two weeks before vaccination. The chain uses TRBV6-1 and TRBJ2-7; the D gene is possibly TRBD1 (6 bases). The CDR3 coding sequence is TGTGCCAGCAGCCCCCAGGGGACCAACTACGAGCAGTACTTC. Translation: CASSPQGTNYEQYF.